This entry lists 5 T cell receptor beta chains sequenced from one sample in a study of cytomegalovirus exposure and HLA in healthy donors. The PCR was carried out with 60 Vbeta primers and 13 Jbeta primers. Clones were read by immunoSEQ multiplex PCR, and TCRdb kept only the in-frame ones, dropping some. Of fewer than 200,000 clones in the sample, approximately 86% are singletons; the top ten hold more than 1%. The material sequenced was PBMCs. All receptors derive from a boy between 2 and 15 years old in good health and CMV-seronegative.

The chain has TRBV5-4 and TRBJ2-5, with 8 bases matching TRBD2. The J call may be faulty, since TRBJ2-7 better matches the DNA end. Per germline, CDR1 SGHNT and CDR2 YYREEE (reference sequence). The CDR3 extends over 13 amino acids. Here the CDR3 reads CASSGPGGDEQYF. The CDR3 DNA follows: TGTGCCAGCAGCGGCCCCGGGGGGGACGAGCAGTACTTC.

This clone was detected once. The chain uses TRBV27 and TRBJ2-7, with 10 bases matching TRBD1. CDR3 size: 15 residues. Trimming took 5 bases from V and 6 from J; bases not matched to a gene: 10. The V gene's germline CDR1 is MNHEY and CDR2 SMNVEV (reference sequence). CDR3 DNA sequence: TGTGCCAGCAGTGACGAGCCGGGACAGGGGAGCGAGCAGTACTTC. This gives the protein CASSDEPGQGSEQYF.

This clone showed up just a few times. J is TRBJ1-1 and V is TRBV5-6; TRBD1 is a possible D gene (6 bases). V was shortened by 3 bases and J by 7 bases, with 16 bases between the two germline ends. The CDR3 totals 14 residues. Looked up from germline, CDR1 is SGHDT and CDR2 is YYEEEE. CDR3 residues: CASSSQGLPIEAFF. In nucleotides, the CDR3 is TGTGCCAGCAGCTCACAGGGTCTTCCCATTGAAGCTTTCTTT.

This chain connects TRBV7-9 to TRBJ2-1; 7 nucleotides match TRBD2. V was clipped by 4 bases and J by 7 bases; unmatched bases: 13. The CDR3 consists of 16 residues. Germline CDR1 reads SEHNR; CDR2 reads FQNEAQ (reference sequence). The CDR3 DNA reads TGTGCCAGCAGCTCCGAGCGGGGCGAGGTTTGGAATGAGCAGTTCTTC. It specifies CASSSERGEVWNEQFF.

This clone was counted a single time. The chain has TRBV5-8 and TRBJ1-1; D unclear. The CDR3 has 14 residues. The germline V gene encodes CDR1 SGHTS and CDR2 YDEGEE. Trimming left V 3 bases short and J 1 base short, with 10 bases between. CDR3 protein: CASSYGRENTEAFF. Written as DNA, the CDR3 is TGTGCCAGCAGCTACGGACGGGAGAACACTGAAGCTTTCTTT. Based on the CDR3 plus reference TRBV5-8 and TRBJ1-1, the full variable domain is EAGVTQSPTHLIKTRGQQATLRCSPISGHTSVYWYQQALGLGLQFLLWYDEGEERNRGNFPPRFSGRQFPNYSSELNVNALELEDSALYLCASSYGRENTEAFFGQGTRLTVV.